The rows below give T cell receptor beta chains drawn from one sample of a study of cytomegalovirus exposure and HLA in healthy donors. TCRdb's copy holds only in-frame clones and misses some; the assay was immunoSEQ multiplex PCR. The data contain about 200,000 clones, more than 60% of them singletons. Input material: PBMCs. The source is a man in his forties or fifties in good health and CMV-seronegative. CDR3s include the opening cysteine and the closing phenylalanine or tryptophan. A D gene is named only where the DNA matches it firmly. Clone size appears in some rows only: once, few, many, or a class for an expanded clone.

TRBD2,TRBV7-6,TRBJ2-1,.,CASSLVGGRSSNEQFF,TGTGCCAGCAGCTTAGTGGGCGGGAGGTCCAGTAATGAGCAGTTCTTC
.,TRBV15,TRBJ2-7,once,CATSRPGGNNPYEQYF,TGTGCCACCAGCAGACCAGGGGGGAACAACCCCTACGAGCAGTACTTC
.,TRBV14,TRBJ2-1,.,CASSQEAGWIYEQFF,TGTGCCAGCAGCCAAGAGGCAGGGTGGATCTATGAGCAGTTCTTC
.,TRBV2,TRBJ2-3,.,CASSDTAGTDTQYF,TGTGCCAGCAGTGATACTGCGGGGACAGATACGCAGTATTTT
TRBD1,TRBV28,TRBJ2-1,few,CASSSPFPGQGARGNEQFF,TGTGCCAGCAGTTCCCCGTTCCCGGGACAGGGGGCAAGGGGTAATGAGCAGTTCTTC
.,TRBV9,TRBJ2-2,once,CASSSGYTGELFF,TGTGCCAGCTCAAGCGGGTACACCGGGGAGCTGTTTTTT
.,TRBV5-1,TRBJ1-4,.,CASSLQSGEGEKLFF,TGCGCCAGCAGCTTGCAATCAGGGGAGGGTGAAAAACTGTTTTTT
.,TRBV7-9,TRBJ2-2,.,CASSAQGGGTGELFF,TGTGCCAGTTCCGCTCAGGGGGGAGGCACCGGGGAGCTGTTTTTT
.,TRBV5-1,TRBJ2-4,once,CASSLGGLFGLAKNIQYF,TGCGCCAGCAGCTTGGGGGGACTGTTTGGGCTAGCCAAAAACATTCAGTACTTC
TRBD2,TRBV29-1,TRBJ2-7,.,CSVLSGRGAEQYF,TGCAGCGTTCTTAGCGGGAGAGGGGCCGAGCAGTACTTC
TRBD1,TRBV27,TRBJ2-7,.,CASSTGQGAYEQYF,TGTGCCAGCAGTACGGGACAGGGGGCGTACGAGCAGTACTTC
.,TRBV4-2,TRBJ2-3,.,CASSQGRAGLSDTQYF,TGTGCCAGCAGCCAAGGGCGGGCGGGGCTATCAGATACGCAGTATTTT
TRBD2,TRBV28,TRBJ2-1,.,CASMGREAISYNEQFF,TGTGCCAGCATGGGGCGGGAGGCGATTTCCTACAATGAGCAGTTCTTC
.,TRBV7-3,TRBJ2-3,.,CASSTSRDTNTQYF,TGTGCCAGCAGCACCTCCCGGGACACCAATACGCAGTATTTT
.,TRBV6-5,TRBJ1-2,.,CASSYRGTYGYTF,TGTGCCAGCAGTTATAGGGGAACCTATGGCTACACCTTC
TRBD2,TRBV5-8,TRBJ2-1,.,CASSFPGLAARREQFF,TGTGCCAGCAGCTTCCCGGGACTAGCGGCCCGTCGGGAGCAGTTCTTC
TRBD2,TRBV7-3,TRBJ2-1,.,CASSFTSGNNEQFF,TGTGCCAGCAGCTTTACTAGCGGGAACAATGAGCAGTTCTTC
.,TRBV21-1,TRBJ2-1,once,CASSKATSGRYTYNEQFF,TGTGCCAGCAGCAAAGCAACTAGCGGGCGGTATACCTACAATGAGCAGTTCTTC
TRBD2,TRBV5-5,TRBJ2-3,.,CASSFSSGRPSDTQYF,TGTGCCAGCAGCTTCTCCAGCGGGAGGCCGTCAGATACGCAGTATTTT
.,TRBV27,TRBJ2-3,.,CASSLGQYGTDTQYF,TGTGCCAGCAGTTTAGGACAGTATGGCACAGATACGCAGTATTTT
TRBD1,TRBV7-9,TRBJ1-1,few,CASSYGQDGTEAFF,TGTGCCAGCAGCTACGGACAGGATGGCACTGAAGCTTTCTTT
.,TRBV6-1,TRBJ1-5,.,CASRRRDSNQPQHF,TGTGCCAGCAGAAGGAGGGATAGCAATCAGCCCCAGCATTTT
.,TRBV25-1,TRBJ1-4,few,CASSELGGSEKLFF,TGTGCCAGCAGTGAATTGGGTGGGAGTGAAAAACTGTTTTTT
TRBD1,TRBV25-1,TRBJ1-1,few,CASSGARGRNTEAFF,TGTGCCAGCAGTGGGGCGAGGGGGCGTAACACTGAAGCTTTCTTT
.,TRBV18,TRBJ1-1,.,CASSSNTANTEAFF,TGTGCCAGCTCATCGAATACAGCGAACACTGAAGCTTTCTTT
TRBD1,TRBV2,TRBJ2-7,few,CASSQGTGSSYEQYF,TGTGCCAGCAGCCAGGGGACAGGCAGCTCCTACGAGCAGTACTTC
TRBD1,TRBV28,TRBJ1-2,.,CASRPGLGQESGYTF,TGTGCCAGCAGGCCAGGACTTGGACAGGAAAGTGGCTACACCTTC
.,TRBV9,TRBJ2-3,.,CASSQRGGPSTDTQYF,TGTGCCAGCAGCCAGAGGGGGGGTCCTAGCACAGATACGCAGTATTTT
TRBD1,TRBV7-8,TRBJ2-7,.,CASSSKGQALSYEQYF,TGTGCCAGCAGCTCAAAAGGACAGGCATTATCCTACGAGCAGTACTTC
.,TRBV2,TRBJ2-7,.,CASSEGETREQYF,TGTGCCAGCAGTGAAGGGGAGACTAGGGAGCAGTACTTC
.,TRBV9,TRBJ1-1,.,CASSPTTEAFF,TGTGCCAGCAGCCCTACCACTGAAGCTTTCTTT
.,TRBV4-1,TRBJ1-5,.,CASSQDLWNQPQHF,TGCGCCAGCAGCCAAGATCTATGGAATCAGCCCCAGCATTTT
TRBD2,TRBV27,TRBJ2-5,.,CASSLMVSGRGETQYF,TGTGCCAGCAGTTTAATGGTTAGCGGGAGAGGAGAGACCCAGTACTTC
.,TRBV27,TRBJ1-5,.,CASSPSAGWASQPQHF,TGTGCCAGCAGTCCCTCGGCAGGGTGGGCCAGTCAGCCCCAGCATTTT
.,TRBV2,TRBJ1-6,.,CASSVRTEASPLHF,TGTGCCAGCAGTGTTAGGACAGAAGCTTCACCCCTCCACTTT
.,TRBV28,TRBJ2-1,.,CASSVGGTKRNEQFF,TGTGCCAGCAGCGTAGGAGGGACCAAGCGCAATGAGCAGTTCTTC
TRBD2,TRBV5-1,TRBJ2-5,.,CASSLLPLAGGSQTQYF,TGCGCCAGCAGCTTGCTACCACTAGCGGGAGGGAGTCAGACCCAGTACTTC
TRBD1,TRBV29-1,TRBJ2-6,.,CSARTGEAGANVLTF,TGCAGCGCCCGGACAGGGGAGGCCGGGGCCAACGTCCTGACTTTC
.,TRBV18,TRBJ1-1,.,CASSPFPGQFMNTEAFF,TGTGCCAGCTCACCTTTTCCCGGACAGTTCATGAACACTGAAGCTTTCTTT
.,TRBV7-3,TRBJ2-7,once,CASSSSREYEQYF,TGTGCCAGCAGCTCATCCAGGGAATACGAGCAGTACTTC
.,TRBV21-1,TRBJ1-1,medium-sized,CAARQLNTEAFF,TGTGCCGCCCGACAGTTGAACACTGAAGCTTTCTTT
TRBD1,TRBV29-1,TRBJ2-1,.,CSVAPRDRARDEQFF,TGCAGCGTCGCACCCCGGGACAGGGCTAGAGATGAGCAGTTCTTC
.,TRBV5-1,TRBJ1-1,.,CASSLGGGDTEAFF,TGCGCCAGCAGCTTGGGTGGAGGGGACACTGAAGCTTTCTTT
.,TRBV5-5,TRBJ1-1,.,CASSLEAQLEAFF,TGTGCCAGCAGCTTAGAGGCCCAGCTGGAAGCTTTCTTT
TRBD2,TRBV4-1,TRBJ2-7,.,CASSQESSGSYEQYF,TGCGCCAGCAGCCAAGAGTCTAGCGGGAGCTACGAGCAGTACTTC
TRBD1,TRBV27,TRBJ1-4,.,CASRPGQFNEKLFF,TGTGCCAGCAGACCGGGACAGTTTAATGAAAAACTGTTTTTT
TRBD1,TRBV15,TRBJ1-3,.,CATSRTGTVGNTIYF,TGTGCCACCAGCAGAACCGGGACAGTAGGAAACACCATATATTTT